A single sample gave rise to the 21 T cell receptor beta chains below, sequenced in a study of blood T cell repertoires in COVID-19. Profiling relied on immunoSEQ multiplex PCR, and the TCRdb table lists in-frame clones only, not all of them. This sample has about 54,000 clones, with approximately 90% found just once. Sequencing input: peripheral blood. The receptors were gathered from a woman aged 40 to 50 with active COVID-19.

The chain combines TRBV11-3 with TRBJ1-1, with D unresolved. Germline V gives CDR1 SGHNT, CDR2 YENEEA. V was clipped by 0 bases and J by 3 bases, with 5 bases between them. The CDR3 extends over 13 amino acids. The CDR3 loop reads CASSLDRDTEAFF. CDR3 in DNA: TGTGCCAGCAGCTTAGATCGAGACACTGAAGCTTTCTTT.

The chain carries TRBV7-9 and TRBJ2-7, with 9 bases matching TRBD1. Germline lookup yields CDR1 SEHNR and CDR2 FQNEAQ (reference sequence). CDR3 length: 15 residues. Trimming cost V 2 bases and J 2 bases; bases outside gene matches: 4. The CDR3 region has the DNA TGTGCCAGCAGCTTATACGGACAGGGGACCTACGAGCAGTACTTC. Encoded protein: CASSLYGQGTYEQYF.

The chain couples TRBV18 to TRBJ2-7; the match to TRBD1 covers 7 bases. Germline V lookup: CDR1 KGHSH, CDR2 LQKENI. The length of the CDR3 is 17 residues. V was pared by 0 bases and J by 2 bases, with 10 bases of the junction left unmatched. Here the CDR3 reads CASSPPFASTGTYEQYF. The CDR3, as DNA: TGTGCCAGCTCACCACCTTTTGCATCGACAGGGACCTACGAGCAGTACTTC. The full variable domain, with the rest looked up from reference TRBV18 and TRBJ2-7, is NAGVMQNPRHLVRRRGQEARLRCSPMKGHSHVYWYRQLPEEGLKFMVYLQKENIIDESGMPKERFSAEFPKEGPSILRIQQVVRGDSAAYFCASSPPFASTGTYEQYFGPGTRLTVT.

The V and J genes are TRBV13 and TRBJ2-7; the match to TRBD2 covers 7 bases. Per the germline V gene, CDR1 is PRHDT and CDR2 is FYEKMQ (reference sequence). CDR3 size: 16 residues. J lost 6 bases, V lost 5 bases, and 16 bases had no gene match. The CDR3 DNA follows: TGTGCCAGCAGCCCGATCCGCGCGGGGGTACCCGGCGAGCAGTACTTC. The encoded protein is CASSPIRAGVPGEQYF. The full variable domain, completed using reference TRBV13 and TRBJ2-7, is AAGVIQSPRHLIKEKRETATLKCYPIPRHDTVYWYQQGPGQDPQFLISFYEKMQSDKGSIPDRFSAQQFSDYHSELNMSSLELGDSALYFCASSPIRAGVPGEQYFGPGTRLTVT.

DNA for the CDR3: TGTGCCAGTAGTATAGATCTAAGGTACAGCTCATATGGCTACACCTTC. This sequence encodes CASSIDLRYSSYGYTF. The chain recombines TRBV19 with TRBJ1-2; D gene uncertain. With 0 bases removed from V and 5 bases from J, the gap between germline ends came to 16 bases. Germline V CDR1 and CDR2: LNHDA, SQIVND (reference sequence). The CDR3 length is 16 residues.

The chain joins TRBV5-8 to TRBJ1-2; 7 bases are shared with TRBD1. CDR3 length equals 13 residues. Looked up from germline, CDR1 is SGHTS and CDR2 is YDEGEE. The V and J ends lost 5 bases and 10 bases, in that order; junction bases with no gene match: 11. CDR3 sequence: CASSFNPRGAYTF. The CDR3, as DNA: TGTGCCAGCAGTTTTAACCCCAGGGGGGCCTACACCTTC. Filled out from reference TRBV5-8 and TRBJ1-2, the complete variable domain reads EAGVTQSPTHLIKTRGQQATLRCSPISGHTSVYWYQQALGLGLQFLLWYDEGEERNRGNFPPRFSGRQFPNYSSELNVNALELEDSALYLCASSFNPRGAYTFGSGTRLTVV.

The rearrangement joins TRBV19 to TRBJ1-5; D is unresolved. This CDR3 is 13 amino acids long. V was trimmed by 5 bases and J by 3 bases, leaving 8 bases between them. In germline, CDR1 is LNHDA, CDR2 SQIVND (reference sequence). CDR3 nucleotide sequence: TGTGCCAGTAGTTCCTCCCCCAATCAGCCCCAGCATTTT. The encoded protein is CASSSSPNQPQHF.

This CDR3 reads CASSQRTGYQETQYF. DNA for the CDR3: TGTGCCAGCAGTCAACGGACGGGGTACCAAGAGACCCAGTACTTC. The J gene is TRBJ2-5, the V gene TRBV3-1 (or the pseudogene TRBV3-2); a weak D match, TRBD2 (5 bases). This CDR3 has 15 residues. Germline V gives CDR1 LGHDT, CDR2 YNNKEL (reference sequence). V was shortened by 6 bases and J by 0 bases, with 14 bases between the two germline ends.

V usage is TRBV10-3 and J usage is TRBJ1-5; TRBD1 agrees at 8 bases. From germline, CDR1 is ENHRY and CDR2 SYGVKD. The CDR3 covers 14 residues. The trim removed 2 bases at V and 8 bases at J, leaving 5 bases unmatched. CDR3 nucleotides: TGTGCCATCAGTGAGGGACAGGGAAGAGAGCCCCAGCATTTT. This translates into CAISEGQGREPQHF.

The DNA of the CDR3 is TGTGCCTGGAGTGTACTCGGGCGGGGAAAACAAGAGACCCAGTACTTC. Encoded protein: CAWSVLGRGKQETQYF. V gene TRBV30 combines with J gene TRBJ2-5; D perhaps matches TRBD2 (6 bases). Germline V CDR1 and CDR2: GTSNPN, SVGIG (reference sequence). The CDR3 has 16 amino acids. The V and J ends lost 0 bases and 2 bases respectively, with 16 bases between them.

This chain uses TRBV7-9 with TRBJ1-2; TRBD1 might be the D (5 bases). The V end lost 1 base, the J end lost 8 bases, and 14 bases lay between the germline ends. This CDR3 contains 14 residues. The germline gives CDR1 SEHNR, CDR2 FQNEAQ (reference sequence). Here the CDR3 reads CASSLESRGSGYTF. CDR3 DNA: TGTGCCAGCAGCTTAGAAAGTCGGGGGAGCGGCTACACCTTC.

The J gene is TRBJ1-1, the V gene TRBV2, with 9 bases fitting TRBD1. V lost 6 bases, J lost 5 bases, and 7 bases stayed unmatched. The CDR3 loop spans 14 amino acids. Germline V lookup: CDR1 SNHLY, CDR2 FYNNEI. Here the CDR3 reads CASRKGQGNTEAFF. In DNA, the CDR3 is TGTGCCAGCAGGAAAGGACAGGGGAATACTGAAGCTTTCTTT.

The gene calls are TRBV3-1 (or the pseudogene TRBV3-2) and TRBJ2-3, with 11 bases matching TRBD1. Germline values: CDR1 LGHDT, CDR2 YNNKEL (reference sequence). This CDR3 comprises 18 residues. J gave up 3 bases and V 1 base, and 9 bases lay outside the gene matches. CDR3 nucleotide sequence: TGTGCCAGCAGCCAAGGCGGGGCGGGACAGGGGGGAACAGATACGCAGTATTTT. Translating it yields CASSQGGAGQGGTDTQYF.

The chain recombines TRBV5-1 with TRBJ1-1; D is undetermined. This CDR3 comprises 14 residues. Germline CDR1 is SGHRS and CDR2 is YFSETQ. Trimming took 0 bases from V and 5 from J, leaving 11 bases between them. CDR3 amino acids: CASSLGGRATEAFF. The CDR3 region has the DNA TGCGCCAGCAGCTTGGGAGGGAGGGCGACTGAAGCTTTCTTT.

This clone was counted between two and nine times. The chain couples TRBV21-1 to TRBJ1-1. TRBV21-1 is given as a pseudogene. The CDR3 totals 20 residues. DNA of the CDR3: TGTGCCAGCAGCGGCCACGATACATTGGTACGGCGGGATATGAACACTGAAGCTTTCTTT. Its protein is CASSGHDTLVRRDMNTEAFF.

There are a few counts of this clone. The CDR3 is CASSLLPGGLTEAFF. The CDR3 region has the DNA TGTGCCAGCAGCCTACTACCCGGGGGGCTCACTGAAGCTTTCTTT. The chain joins TRBV7-3 to TRBJ1-1, with a tentative D call TRBD1 (6 bases). The V gene lost 5 bases and the J gene lost 4 bases, with 17 bases spanning the gap. CDR1 and CDR2 (germline): SGHTA, FQGTGA. This CDR3 has 15 residues.

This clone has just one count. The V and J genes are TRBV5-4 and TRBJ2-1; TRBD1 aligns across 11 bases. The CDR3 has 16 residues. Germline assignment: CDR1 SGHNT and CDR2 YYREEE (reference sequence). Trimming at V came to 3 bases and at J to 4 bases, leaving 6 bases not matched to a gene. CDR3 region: CASSSEGTGGYNEQFF. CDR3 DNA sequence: TGTGCCAGCAGCTCGGAAGGGACAGGGGGGTACAATGAGCAGTTCTTC.

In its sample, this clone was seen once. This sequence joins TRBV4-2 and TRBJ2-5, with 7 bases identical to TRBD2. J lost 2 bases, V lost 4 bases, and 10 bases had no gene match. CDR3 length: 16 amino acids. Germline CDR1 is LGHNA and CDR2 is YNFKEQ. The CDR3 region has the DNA TGTGCCAGCAGCCCCTTTGGGGGGGGTGTACAAGAGACCCAGTACTTC. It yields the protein CASSPFGGGVQETQYF.

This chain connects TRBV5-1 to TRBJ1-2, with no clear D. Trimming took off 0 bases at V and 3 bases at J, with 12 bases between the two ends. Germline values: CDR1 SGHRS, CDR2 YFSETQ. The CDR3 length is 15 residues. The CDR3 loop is CASSLGHSQDYGYTF. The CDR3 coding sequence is TGCGCCAGCAGCTTGGGACACAGCCAAGACTATGGCTACACCTTC.

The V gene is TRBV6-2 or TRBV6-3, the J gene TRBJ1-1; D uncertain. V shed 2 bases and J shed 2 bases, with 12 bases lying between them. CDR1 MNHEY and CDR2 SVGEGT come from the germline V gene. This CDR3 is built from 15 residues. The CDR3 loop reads CASSYPGGENTEAFF. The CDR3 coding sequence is TGTGCCAGCAGTTACCCCGGAGGTGAAAACACTGAAGCTTTCTTT.

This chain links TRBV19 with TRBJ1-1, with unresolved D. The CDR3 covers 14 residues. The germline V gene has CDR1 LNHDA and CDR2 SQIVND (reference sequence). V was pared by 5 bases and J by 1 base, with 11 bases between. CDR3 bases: TGTGCCAGTAGTCGTGGGAGACAGAACACTGAAGCTTTCTTT. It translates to CASSRGRQNTEAFF.